The present TCR beta chain was sequenced within a study of CXCR3-negative and CXCR3-positive naive CD8 T cells. Study observations and caveats: Much lower diversity was found in memory CD8+ cells, while both naive subsets had comparably high diversity.

CDR1 and CDR2 from the germline V gene are MDHEN and SYDVKM. This CDR3 region has 15 residues. With UMI labels, 5' RACE was used to prepare the TRB cDNA libraries. TCRdb re-called the 5' RACE reads; every CDR3 protein appears as one record, without DNA. The sample holds about 57,000 distinct CDR3 sequences. For this clonotype: Antigen specificity is unknown.

The V call is TRBV28, the J call TRBJ2-3; the D call from TCRdb, TRBD1, cannot be confirmed without DNA. The sequenced sample consisted of memory CD8+ T cells from blood. This clonotype was sampled from a human donor in good health. Some clones in this sample may be carry-over from other donors' samples. The CDR3: CASSESGQGTDTQYF.